This entry is about one TCR beta chain. In its sample, this clonotype was seen many times. Which antigen it targets is not known. No base qualities exist here, and no much larger clone lies one base off it. Flow cytometry had shown CD8+CD57+ cell expansion in the patients selected for sequencing. Every patient had a diagnosis of severe acquired aplastic anemia based on International Study of Aplastic Anemia and Agranulocytosis and Camitta criteria. At the time blood was sampled, none of the patients had received any therapy. TCR repertoires of sorted CD4+ and CD8+ blood T cells from severe aplastic anemia patients and healthy subjects were deep-sequenced in the study. In the USA, patient enrollment took place under clinicaltrials.gov protocols 00001620, 01623167, 00001397, 00071045, 00081523 and 00961064. Ficoll-Paque density gradient centrifugation was used to isolate peripheral blood mononuclear cells. Before DNA extraction, CD4+ and CD8+ T cells were sorted with FACS or magnetic beads.

The data were taken from a study of CD8+CD57+ T cells in acquired aplastic anemia (dated by TCRdb to 2016 to 2019). With regard to the full study: A mean of 3.2 ug of DNA, ranging from about 0.2 to 27.4 ug, was extracted from sorted CD4+ and CD8+ cells. CD8+CD57+ expansion was defined as frequency above the mean frequency observed in healthy subjects.

TCR beta VDJ combination and CDR3 sequence profiling used genomic DNA as the template. An Illumina HiSeq 2000 was the platform used for TCR repertoire sequencing. Per the original workflow: Repertoires were assessed using TRBV/TRBJ rearrangement plots, CDR3 size and DJ length profiles, and Simpson's diversity index. The immunodominant clone was defined as the most abundant DNA sequence in deep sequencing data. CDR3 amino acid sequences were checked for sharing between subjects and were compared against published repertoires and the VDJdb database. The raw public data were reprocessed by TCRdb itself: fastp quality trimming at Q25, MiXCR clonotype calling, in-frame beta chains only. CDR3 protein duplicates are merged, each entry listing the most common genes and DNA. Clone size and V and J calls follow TCRdb, not the original study. The sample table holds around 170,000 distinct CDR3 sequences, of which roughly half were seen once. The top ten hold about 9.5% of the sample.

The research as a whole found: Between patients and healthy controls, no significant difference in CD8+ Simpson's diversity was found (P=0.060). Roughly 29 CD8+ CDR3 sequences were shared between patients and controls but appeared highly expressed in patients and within their immunodominant clones.

The germline V gene supplies CDR1 MNHNS and CDR2 SASEGT. The CDR3 goes from the cysteine to the phenylalanine over 14 residues. The read is trimmed to its CDR3 DNA, 42 bases read in frame from base 1. V loses 5 bases at its end and J loses 1 base; junction bases beyond the gene matches: 1. The V gene is TRBV6-1 and the J gene is TRBJ2-2; 7 central nucleotides agree with TRBD1. The material sequenced was sorted CD4+, CD8+, or CD8+CD57+ T cells (not recorded which) from PBMCs. The TCR comes from a human donor with aplastic anemia. This receptor carries the CDR3 CASSRTGNTGELFF. The DNA sequence is TGTGCCAGCAGTCGGACAGGGAACACCGGGGAGCTGTTTTTT.